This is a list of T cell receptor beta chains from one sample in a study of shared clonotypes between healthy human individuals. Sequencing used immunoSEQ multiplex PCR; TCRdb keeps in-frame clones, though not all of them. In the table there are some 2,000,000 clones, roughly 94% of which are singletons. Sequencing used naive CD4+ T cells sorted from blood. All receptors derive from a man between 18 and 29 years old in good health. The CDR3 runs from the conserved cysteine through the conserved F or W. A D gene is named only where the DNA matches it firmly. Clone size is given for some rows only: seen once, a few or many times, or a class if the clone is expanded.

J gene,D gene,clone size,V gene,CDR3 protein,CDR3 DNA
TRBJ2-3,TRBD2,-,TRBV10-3,CAISDLAGAGDTQYF,TGTGCCATCAGTGATCTAGCGGGAGCGGGAGATACGCAGTATTTT
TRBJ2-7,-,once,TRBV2,CASSGDSYEQYF,TGTGCCAGCTCGGGAGACTCCTACGAGCAGTACTTC
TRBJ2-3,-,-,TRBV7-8,CASSLEGGRTDTQYF,TGTGCCAGCAGCTTAGAGGGGGGACGCACAGATACGCAGTATTTT
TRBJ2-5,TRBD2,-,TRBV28,CASRSGGPQETQYF,TGTGCCAGCAGGTCGGGGGGTCCTCAAGAGACCCAGTACTTC
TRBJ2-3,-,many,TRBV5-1,CASSFTDTQYF,TGCGCCAGCAGCTTCACAGATACGCAGTATTTT
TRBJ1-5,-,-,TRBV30,CAWNSRGGQPQHF,TGTGCCTGGAATAGCAGGGGAGGCCAGCCCCAGCATTTT
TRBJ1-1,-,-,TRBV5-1,CASSFSGSNTEAFF,TGCGCCAGCAGCTTTTCGGGGTCGAACACTGAAGCTTTCTTT
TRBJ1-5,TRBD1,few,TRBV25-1,CASSDDRVNQPQHF,TGTGCCAGCAGTGATGACAGGGTCAATCAGCCCCAGCATTTT
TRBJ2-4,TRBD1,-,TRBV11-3,CASSTGGEGNIQYF,TGTGCCAGCAGTACAGGGGGCGAGGGAAACATTCAGTACTTC
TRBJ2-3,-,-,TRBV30,CAWSTGTPDTQYF,TGTGCCTGGAGTACTGGGACACCAGATACGCAGTATTTT
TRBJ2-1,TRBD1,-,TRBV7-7,CASSPGGKYNEQFF,TGTGCTAGCAGCCCAGGGGGCAAGTACAATGAGCAGTTCTTC
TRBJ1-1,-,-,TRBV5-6,CASSLDQGWNTEAFF,TGTGCCAGCAGCTTGGACCAGGGGTGGAACACTGAAGCTTTCTTT
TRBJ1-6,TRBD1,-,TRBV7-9,CASSLGTGQGVNSPLHF,TGTGCCAGCAGCTTAGGAACTGGACAGGGGGTAAATTCACCCCTCCACTTT